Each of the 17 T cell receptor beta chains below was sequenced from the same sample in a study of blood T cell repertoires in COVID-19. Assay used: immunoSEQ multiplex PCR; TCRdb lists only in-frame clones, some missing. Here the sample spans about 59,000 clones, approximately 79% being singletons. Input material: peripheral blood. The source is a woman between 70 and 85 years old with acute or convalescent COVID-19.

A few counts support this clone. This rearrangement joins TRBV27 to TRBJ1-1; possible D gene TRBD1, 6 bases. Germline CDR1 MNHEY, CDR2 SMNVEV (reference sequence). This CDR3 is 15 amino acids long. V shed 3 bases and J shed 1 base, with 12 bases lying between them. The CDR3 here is CASSFNDRTNTEAFF. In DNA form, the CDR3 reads TGTGCCAGCAGTTTCAACGACAGGACGAACACTGAAGCTTTCTTT.

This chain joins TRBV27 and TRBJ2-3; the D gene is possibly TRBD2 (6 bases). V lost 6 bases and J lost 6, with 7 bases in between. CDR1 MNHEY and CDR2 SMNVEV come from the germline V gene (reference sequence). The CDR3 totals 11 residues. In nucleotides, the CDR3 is TGTGCCAGCAGCCGGGGGGATACGCAGTATTTT. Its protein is CASSRGDTQYF.

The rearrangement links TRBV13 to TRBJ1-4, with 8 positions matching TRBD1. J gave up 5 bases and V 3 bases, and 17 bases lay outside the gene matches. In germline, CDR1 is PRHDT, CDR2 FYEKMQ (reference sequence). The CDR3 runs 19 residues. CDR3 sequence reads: CASSFAPGTGRSGNEKLFF. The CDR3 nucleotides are TGTGCCAGCAGCTTTGCCCCGGGGACAGGCCGTAGTGGGAATGAAAAACTGTTTTTT.

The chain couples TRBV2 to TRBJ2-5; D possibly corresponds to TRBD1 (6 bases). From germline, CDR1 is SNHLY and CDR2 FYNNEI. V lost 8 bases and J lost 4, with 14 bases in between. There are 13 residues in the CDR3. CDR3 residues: CASGGQFRETQYF. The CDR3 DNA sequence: TGTGCCAGCGGAGGACAGTTCAGAGAGACCCAGTACTTC. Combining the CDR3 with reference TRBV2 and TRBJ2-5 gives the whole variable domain EPEVTQTPSHQVTQMGQEVILRCVPISNHLYFYWYRQILGQKVEFLVSFYNNEISEKSEIFDDQFSVERPDGSNFTLKIRSTKLEDSAMYFCASGGQFRETQYFGPGTRLLVL.

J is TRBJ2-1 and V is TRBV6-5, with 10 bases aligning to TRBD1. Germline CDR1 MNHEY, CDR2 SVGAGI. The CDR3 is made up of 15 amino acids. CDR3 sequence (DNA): TGTGCTATAAACCCCGGACAGGGGGGGCACAATGAGCAGTTCTTC. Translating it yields CAINPGQGGHNEQFF.

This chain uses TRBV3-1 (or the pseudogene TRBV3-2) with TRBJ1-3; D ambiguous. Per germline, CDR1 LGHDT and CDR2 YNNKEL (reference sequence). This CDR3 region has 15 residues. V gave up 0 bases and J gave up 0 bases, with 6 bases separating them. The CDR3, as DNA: TGTGCCAGCAGCCAAGAACGCGGCTCTGGAAACACCATATATTTT. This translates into CASSQERGSGNTIYF.

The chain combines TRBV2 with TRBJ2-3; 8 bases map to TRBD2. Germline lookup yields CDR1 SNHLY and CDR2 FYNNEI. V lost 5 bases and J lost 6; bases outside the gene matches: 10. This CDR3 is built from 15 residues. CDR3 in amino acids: CASSPSGGGYDTQYF. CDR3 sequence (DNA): TGTGCCAGCAGTCCGAGCGGGGGCGGGTACGATACGCAGTATTTT.

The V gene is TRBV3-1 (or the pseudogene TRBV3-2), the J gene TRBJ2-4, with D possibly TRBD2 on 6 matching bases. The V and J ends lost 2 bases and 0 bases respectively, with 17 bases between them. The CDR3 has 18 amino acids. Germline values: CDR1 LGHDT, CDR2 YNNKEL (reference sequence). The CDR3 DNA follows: TGTGCCAGCAGCCAAAACCCGGCGGGGAGTCTAGCCAAAAACATTCAGTACTTC. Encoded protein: CASSQNPAGSLAKNIQYF.

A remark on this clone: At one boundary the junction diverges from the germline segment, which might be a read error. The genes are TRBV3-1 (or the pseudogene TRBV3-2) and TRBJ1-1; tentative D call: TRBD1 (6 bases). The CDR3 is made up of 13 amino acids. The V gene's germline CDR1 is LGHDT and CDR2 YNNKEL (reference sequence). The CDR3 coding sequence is TGTGCCACCAGCACAGGGTCGGTCACTGAAGCTTTCTTT. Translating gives CATSTGSVTEAFF.

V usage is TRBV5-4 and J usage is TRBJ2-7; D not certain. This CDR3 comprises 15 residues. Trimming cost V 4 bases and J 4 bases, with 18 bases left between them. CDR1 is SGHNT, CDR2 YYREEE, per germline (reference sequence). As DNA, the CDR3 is TGTGCCAGCAGCAAGAGATCCCCGACTGGGTACGAGCAGTACTTC. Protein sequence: CASSKRSPTGYEQYF.

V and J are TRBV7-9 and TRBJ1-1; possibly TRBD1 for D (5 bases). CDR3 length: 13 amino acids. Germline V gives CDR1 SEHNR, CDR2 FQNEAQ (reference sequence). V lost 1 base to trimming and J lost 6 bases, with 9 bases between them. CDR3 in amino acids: CASSLDSGPEAFF. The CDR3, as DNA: TGTGCCAGCAGCTTAGACTCAGGGCCTGAAGCTTTCTTT.

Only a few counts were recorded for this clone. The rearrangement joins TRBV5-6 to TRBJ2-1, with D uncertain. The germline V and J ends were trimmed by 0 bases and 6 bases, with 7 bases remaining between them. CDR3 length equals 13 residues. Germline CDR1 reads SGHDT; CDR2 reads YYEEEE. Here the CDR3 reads CASSLAEVNEQFF. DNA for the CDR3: TGTGCCAGCAGCTTGGCCGAGGTCAATGAGCAGTTCTTC.

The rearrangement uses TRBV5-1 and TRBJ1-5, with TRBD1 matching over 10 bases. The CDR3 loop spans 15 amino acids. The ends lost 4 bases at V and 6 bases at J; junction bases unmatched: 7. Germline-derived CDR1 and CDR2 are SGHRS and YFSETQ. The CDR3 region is CASSLGQGMGQPQHF. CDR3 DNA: TGCGCCAGCAGCCTGGGACAGGGGATGGGTCAGCCCCAGCATTTT. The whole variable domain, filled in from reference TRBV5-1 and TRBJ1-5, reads KAGVTQTPRYLIKTRGQQVTLSCSPISGHRSVSWYQQTPGQGLQFLFEYFSETQRNKGNFPGRFSGRQFSNSRSEMNVSTLELGDSALYLCASSLGQGMGQPQHFGDGTRLSIL.

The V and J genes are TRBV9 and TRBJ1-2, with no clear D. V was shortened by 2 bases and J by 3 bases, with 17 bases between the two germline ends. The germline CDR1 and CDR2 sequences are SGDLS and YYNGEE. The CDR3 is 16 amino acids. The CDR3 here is CASSVEVAPLYYGYTF. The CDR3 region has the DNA TGTGCCAGCAGCGTGGAGGTTGCACCCCTATACTATGGCTACACCTTC.

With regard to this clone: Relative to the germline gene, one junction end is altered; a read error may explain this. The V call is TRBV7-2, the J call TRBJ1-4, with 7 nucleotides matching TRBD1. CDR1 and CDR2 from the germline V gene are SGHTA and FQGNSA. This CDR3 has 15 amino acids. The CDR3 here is CASSTFDRELRKTVF. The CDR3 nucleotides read TGTGCCAGCAGCACGTTCGACAGGGAATTACGGAAAACTGTTTTT.

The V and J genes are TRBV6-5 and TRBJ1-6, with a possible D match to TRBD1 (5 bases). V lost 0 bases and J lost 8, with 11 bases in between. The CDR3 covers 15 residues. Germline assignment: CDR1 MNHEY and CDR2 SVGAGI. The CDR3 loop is CASSYSVRADSPLHF. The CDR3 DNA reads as TGTGCCAGCAGTTACTCGGTCAGGGCGGATTCACCCCTCCACTTT.

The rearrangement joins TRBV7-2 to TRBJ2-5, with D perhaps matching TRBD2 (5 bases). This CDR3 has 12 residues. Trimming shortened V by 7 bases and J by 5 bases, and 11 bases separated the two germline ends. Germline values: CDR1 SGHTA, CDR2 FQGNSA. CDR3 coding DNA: TGTGCCAGCAACGAGGGTACGGAGACCCAGTACTTC. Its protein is CASNEGTETQYF. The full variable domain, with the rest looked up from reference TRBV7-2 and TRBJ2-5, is GAGVSQSPSNKVTEKGKDVELRCDPISGHTALYWYRQSLGQGLEFLIYFQGNSAPDKSGLPSDRFSAERTGGSVSTLTIQRTQQEDSAVYLCASNEGTETQYFGPGTRLLVL.